This T cell receptor beta chain stems from a study of molecular identifiers for immune sequencing clone quantification. MiXCR, run by TCRdb on the PCR reads, gives a single entry per CDR3 protein. In the table there are tens of thousands of distinct CDR3 sequences, roughly a fifth of which are singletons. The length of the CDR3 is 14 residues. The germline V and J ends were trimmed by 4 bases and 1 base, with 10 bases remaining between them. This clonotype was observed a single time. V is TRBV12-3 or TRBV12-4 and J is TRBJ1-1, with D possibly being TRBD1 (6 bases). The specimen was naive CD8+ T cells from blood, with Jurkat cell RNA spiked in. Regarding subset: FACS-sorted CD8+CD4-CCR7+CD45RA+ naive T cells. The TCR comes from a human donor in good health. Some libraries in this study had Jurkat cell RNA spiked in. CDR3 amino acids: CASSSMTGNTEAFF. For the CDR3, the DNA is TGTGCCAGCAGTTCTATGACAGGGAACACTGAAGCTTTCTTT.